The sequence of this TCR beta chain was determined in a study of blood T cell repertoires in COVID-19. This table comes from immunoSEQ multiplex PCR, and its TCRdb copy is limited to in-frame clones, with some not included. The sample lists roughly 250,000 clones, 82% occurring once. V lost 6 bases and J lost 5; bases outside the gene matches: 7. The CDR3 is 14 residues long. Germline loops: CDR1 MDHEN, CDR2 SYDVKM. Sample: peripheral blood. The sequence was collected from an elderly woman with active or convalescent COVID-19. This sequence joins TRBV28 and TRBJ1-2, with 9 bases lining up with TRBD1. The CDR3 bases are TGTGCCAGCAGGTTCGGGACAGGGAGATATGGCTACACCTTC. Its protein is CASRFGTGRYGYTF.